This T cell receptor (beta chain) was retrieved from a study of tumor-infiltrating lymphocytes in oesophageal squamous cell carcinoma. Germline values: CDR1 WSHSY, CDR2 SAAADI. The CDR3 spans 14 residues. TCRdb processed the PCR reads anew with MiXCR; each CDR3 protein has one entry. Altogether 20,000 or so distinct CDR3 sequences are present, just over 40% being singletons, with the ten largest covering about 11%. The sample consisted of normal esophageal tissue next to the tumor. The source of this sequence is a male donor with esophageal squamous cell carcinoma. The chain joins TRBV10-2 to TRBJ2-3; no firm D call. The better agreement between TRBJ2-7 and the DNA end casts doubt on the J call. The CDR3: CASSESVKGNIQYF. The CDR3 DNA follows: TGCGCCAGCAGTGAGTCAGTCAAGGGAAACATACAGTACTTC.